Detailed here is one T cell receptor (beta chain). A read error is possible here, since a much larger clone lies one base away. The sample comes from a study of blood T cells in healthy people across ages. Next came a second PCR, run for about 7 to 12 cycles, which used a sample-barcoded 5' primer along with a J-beta primer mix. TCRdb fed the 5' RACE reads into MiXCR, producing one record per CDR3 protein. The sample contains about 930,000 distinct CDR3 sequences, 25% to 30% of which appear only once. Per germline, CDR1 LNHNV and CDR2 YYDKDF (reference sequence). CDR3 length: 14 residues. About 9.6 milliliters of peripheral blood were drawn from each donor into EDTA-treated tubes. These data also featured in a second study, about T cells of mothers and their children. That paper notes: Related mother-child pairs showed slightly higher but non-significant overlap than unrelated pairs.

The sequenced sample was blood. The chain couples TRBV15 to TRBJ1-1; D not resolved. This clonotype was sampled from a woman between 40 and 55 years old in good health. Here the CDR3 reads CTTSSRVLDTEAFF. Here the CDR3 DNA reads TGTACCACCAGCAGTAGGGTGCTGGACACTGAAGCTTTCTTT.